This TCR beta chain was sequenced during a study of T-cell memory formation after mild COVID-19. The germline CDR1 and CDR2 sequences are KGHSH and LQKENI. Germline trimming cut 0 bases from V and 5 bases from J; bases unmatched to any gene: 12. The CDR3 runs to 18 residues. Of note for this clonotype: The antigen is undetermined.

The TCR alpha and TCR beta cDNA libraries, bearing sample barcodes and UMIs, were generated by 5'RACE using constant-segment primers. TCRdb recomputed calls from the 5' RACE reads with MiXCR, one row per CDR3 protein. In the table there are nearly 110,000 distinct CDR3 sequences, approximately 15% of which are singletons. Overall study findings and caveats: Shrinking CD4+ clones resided mostly in CM and EM, and CD8+ ones in EMRA.

The V call is TRBV18, the J call TRBJ2-1; TRBD2 aligns across 8 bases. The source is a young man who had mild COVID-19 (a few samples of this study predate the infection). Cell type and time point are not known. Sequencing used PBMCs or a T cell subset sorted from them (not recorded which). CDR3 DNA: TGTGCCAGCTCACCACCATATATAGCGGGGCTGGACGACAATGAGCAGTTCTTC. Its translation is CASSPPYIAGLDDNEQFF.